The rows below give T cell receptor beta chains drawn from one sample of a study of T-cell memory formation after mild COVID-19. TCRdb re-called the 5' RACE reads through MiXCR, storing one row per CDR3 protein. The sample comprises approximately 300,000 distinct CDR3 sequences, approximately 15% of which are singletons, and 20% to 25% rests with the top ten. The sample was PBMCs or a T cell subset sorted from them (not recorded which). These TCRs come from a young man who had mild COVID-19 (a few samples of this study predate the infection). Cell type and time point are not known. Both conserved end residues are part of each CDR3. Fields, in order: clone size, D gene, V gene, J gene, CDR3 protein, CDR3 DNA. A D gene is named only where the DNA matches it firmly. Only some rows state a clone size, as once, few, many or a class for expanded clones.

-	TRBD2	TRBV12-3/TRBV12-4	TRBJ2-3	CASRGLAGGSADTQYF	TGTGCCAGCAGGGGACTAGCGGGGGGGAGCGCAGATACGCAGTATTTT
many	TRBD2	TRBV4-2	TRBJ2-7	CASSQETSGGYEQYF	TGTGCCAGCAGCCAGGAGACTAGCGGGGGGTACGAGCAGTACTTC
-	TRBD1	TRBV18	TRBJ1-1	CASSPDRGIAEAFF	TGTGCCAGCTCACCGGACAGGGGTATCGCTGAAGCTTTCTTT
-	-	TRBV9	TRBJ2-5	CASSVRGEEETQYF	TGTGCCAGCAGCGTCCGCGGGGAGGAAGAGACCCAGTACTTC
few	TRBD2	TRBV6-2/TRBV6-3	TRBJ2-3	CASTRTSGGRRYTQYF	TGTGCCAGCACCCGGACTAGCGGGGGGAGGCGATATACGCAGTATTTT
-	-	TRBV7-3	TRBJ2-1	CASSLTRWDEQFF	TGTGCCAGCAGCTTAACGAGGTGGGATGAGCAGTTCTTC
few	-	TRBV5-4	TRBJ1-1	CASSSGTNYEAFF	TGTGCCAGCAGCTCGGGGACCAACTATGAAGCTTTCTTT
few	-	TRBV5-1	TRBJ1-5	CASESGQGIGQPQHF	TGCGCCAGCGAATCTGGGCAGGGGATTGGTCAGCCCCAGCATTTT
many	-	TRBV4-3	TRBJ2-1	CASSQDLGGSSYNEQFF	TGCGCCAGCAGCCAAGATCTAGGGGGAAGCTCCTACAATGAGCAGTTCTTC
few	TRBD1	TRBV24-1	TRBJ2-1	CATSDPGTGGGGEQFF	TGTGCCACCAGTGATCCCGGGACAGGGGGGGGAGGCGAGCAGTTCTTC
few	-	TRBV9	TRBJ1-2	CASSVGGGGYTF	TGTGCCAGCAGCGTAGGAGGAGGTGGCTACACCTTC
few	-	TRBV7-2	TRBJ2-2	CASSPEVAGTGELFF	TGTGCCAGCAGCCCAGAGGTGGCGGGCACCGGGGAGCTGTTTTTT
few	-	TRBV6-2/TRBV6-3	TRBJ2-7	CASRDGASYEQYF	TGTGCCAGCCGAGACGGGGCCTCCTACGAGCAGTACTTC
few	-	TRBV5-5	TRBJ2-2	CASIDSFLGIVDTGELFF	TGTGCCAGCATCGATTCTTTTTTGGGGATCGTTGACACCGGGGAGCTGTTTTTT
-	-	TRBV20-1	TRBJ1-1	CSARGTPRTEAFF	TGCAGTGCTAGAGGGACACCTCGGACTGAAGCTTTCTTT
-	TRBD1	TRBV7-2	TRBJ1-2	CASSSRGRNYGYTF	TGTGCCAGCAGCTCCAGGGGGCGCAACTATGGCTACACCTTC
few	TRBD2	TRBV20-1	TRBJ2-3	CSARGTRGTDTQYF	TGCAGTGCTAGAGGGACTAGGGGCACAGATACGCAGTATTTT
-	-	TRBV5-1	TRBJ2-3	CASSLGWGPGTDTQYF	TGCGCCAGCAGCTTGGGGTGGGGGCCGGGCACAGATACGCAGTATTTT
many	-	TRBV2	TRBJ1-5	CASNIQGATQHF	TGTGCCAGCAATATACAGGGCGCGACCCAGCATTTT
few	-	TRBV5-6	TRBJ2-5	CASSRERSAETQYF	TGTGCCAGCAGCAGGGAGAGGAGTGCGGAGACCCAGTACTTC
many	TRBD2	TRBV2	TRBJ2-7	CASRTGLATFKQYF	TGTGCCAGCAGGACGGGACTAGCGACCTTTAAGCAGTACTTC
few	-	TRBV11-2	TRBJ2-3	CASPTDPSTDTQYF	TGTGCCAGCCCGACAGATCCTAGCACAGATACGCAGTATTTT